This T cell receptor beta chain stems from a study of spatial heterogeneity in lung cancer. Study-level information: The mean occurrence of each unique TCR and UMI combination in raw reads exceeded 9.5.

MiXCR, run by TCRdb on the 5' RACE reads, gives a single entry per CDR3 protein. The repertoire consists of 20,000 to 25,000 distinct CDR3 sequences, with 4% to 5% occurring once and the leading ten covering about 7.7%. There are many counts of this clonotype. Its antigen is undetermined. Time point reported: sample taken at primary tumor resection. Frozen PBMC, nontumor lung or tumor provided whole RNA, which was sequenced unsorted. The donor population consisted of about 75 patients with untreated, early-stage non-small cell lung cancer. Germline V gives CDR1 SQVTM, CDR2 ANQGSEA. This CDR3 region has 11 residues. Trimming cost V 4 bases and J 6 bases, with 7 bases left between them. Study findings and constraints: At tumor resection, ubiquitous expanded TCRs were detected in blood more often than later.

The source of this sequence is a male donor with early-stage non-small cell lung cancer. Sequenced here: PBMCs, sampled at surgery. The chain links TRBV29-1 to TRBJ2-1; no firm D call. Here the CDR3 reads CSVGVINEQFF. Here the CDR3 DNA reads TGCAGCGTTGGGGTGATCAATGAGCAGTTCTTC.